These 2 T cell receptor beta chains came from one sample sequenced in a study of blood T cell repertoires in COVID-19. Clones were sequenced by immunoSEQ multiplex PCR, and TCRdb holds only the in-frame ones, with some missing. This table holds about 150,000 clones, around nine tenths found once. Sequencing was carried out using peripheral blood. The receptors come from a human donor in a cohort sampled during active COVID-19.

The CDR3 region is CASSPPGGYTGELFF. The CDR3 DNA sequence: TGTGCCAGCTCACCACCGGGGGGATACACCGGGGAGCTGTTTTTT. J is TRBJ2-2 and V is TRBV18, with D perhaps TRBD2 (6 bases). The CDR3 covers 15 residues. Germline values: CDR1 KGHSH, CDR2 LQKENI. The V end was cut by 0 bases, the J end by 3 bases, with 8 bases between.

This chain connects TRBV9 to TRBJ2-3; 8 bases are shared with TRBD2. The CDR3 spans 14 residues. Per the germline V gene, CDR1 is SGDLS and CDR2 is YYNGEE. V was pared by 2 bases and J by 3 bases, with 2 bases of the junction left unmatched. In DNA form, the CDR3 reads TGTGCCAGCAGCGTCCGGGGGGGAACAGATACGCAGTATTTT. Translating gives CASSVRGGTDTQYF.